A single sample gave rise to the 16 T cell receptor beta chains below, sequenced in a study of regulatory T cells in long-lasting Graves disease (dated by TCRdb to the early 2020s). To prepare the library, multiplex PCR was applied. The instrument was an Illumina HiSeq 4000. CDR3 regions were amplified by Arm-PCR with iRepertoire HTBI primers to construct TCR beta libraries. The public reads were quality trimmed at Q25 with fastp and then assembled into clones with MiXCR by TCRdb, keeping productive beta chains. CDR3 protein sequences are deduplicated, and each keeps its most common genes and DNA. Within this sample are roughly 500,000 distinct CDR3 sequences, with less than 25% of them counted one time only. Jointly, the top ten make up less than 9% of the sample. What the time point label conveys for this sample: persistent/refractory GD, antithyroid drugs over 5 years with positive TRAb. For both TCR sequencing and RNA sequencing, RNA was extracted from PBMCs using TRIzol.

The sample in question was peripheral blood mononuclear cells (PBMCs), obtained when the disease was refractory, from a patient treated with antithyroid drugs. Every receptor here comes from a female donor with Graves disease.

There are many counts of this clonotype. This chain connects TRBV20-1 to TRBJ1-2; perhaps TRBD1 as D (6 bases). CDR1 and CDR2 (germline): DFQATT, SNEGSKA (reference sequence). The CDR3 covers 14 residues. V lost 2 bases and J lost 4, with 14 bases in between. The CDR3 sequence is CSARMYAGAYGYTF. The CDR3 DNA sequence: TGCAGTGCTAGAATGTACGCGGGGGCCTATGGCTACACCTTC.

In the case of this clonotype: This may be a read error: a much more frequent sequence differs by one nucleotide. V gene TRBV20-1 combines with J gene TRBJ1-2; D remains ambiguous. Trimming stripped 5 bases from V and 7 bases from J, with 14 bases between. The length of the CDR3 is 12 residues. Germline CDR1 DFQATT, CDR2 SNEGSKA (reference sequence). DNA of the CDR3: TGCAGTGCTTATCCCCCCGCAAGTGGCTACACCTTC. Translating it yields CSAYPPASGYTF.

This clonotype was observed many times. V usage is TRBV30 and J usage is TRBJ1-1; perhaps TRBD1 as D (5 bases). Trimming left V 6 bases short and J 4 bases short, with 15 bases between. The CDR3 covers 13 residues. In germline, CDR1 is GTSNPN, CDR2 SVGIG (reference sequence). The CDR3 protein is CACAGRSRTEAFF. As DNA, the CDR3 is TGTGCCTGCGCAGGGCGCAGTCGCACTGAAGCTTTCTTT.

There are many counts of this clonotype. The chain combines TRBV27 with TRBJ1-5; D not certain. Germline V gives CDR1 MNHEY, CDR2 SMNVEV (reference sequence). The CDR3 runs 16 residues. V gave up 0 bases and J gave up 6 bases, with 15 bases separating them. CDR3 in DNA: TGTGCCAGCAGTTTATCGGTAGGACGGGGTCTTCAGCCCCAGCATTTT. This sequence encodes CASSLSVGRGLQPQHF.

This clonotype was detected a few times. The chain uses TRBV12-3 or TRBV12-4 and TRBJ2-2; D remains unclear. The CDR3 loop spans 13 amino acids. Trimming stripped 6 bases from V and 5 bases from J, with 10 bases between. This CDR3 is CASSRKGTGELFF. In nucleotides, the CDR3 is TGTGCCAGCAGCCGGAAAGGGACCGGGGAGCTGTTTTTT.

The V gene is TRBV19, the J gene TRBJ2-1, with 9 bases fitting TRBD2. This CDR3 contains 14 residues. Germline V CDR1 and CDR2: LNHDA, SQIVND (reference sequence). V gave up 8 bases and J gave up 2 bases; unmatched junction bases: 4. The CDR3 sequence is CASDSGSTYNEQFF. CDR3 in DNA: TGTGCCAGTGATAGCGGGAGTACCTACAATGAGCAGTTCTTC. Variable domain in full (rest from reference TRBV19 and TRBJ2-1): DGGITQSPKYLFRKEGQNVTLSCEQNLNHDAMYWYRQDPGQGLRLIYYSQIVNDFQKGDIAEGYSVSREKKESFPLTVTSAQKNPTAFYLCASDSGSTYNEQFFGPGTRLTVL.

This clonotype appeared a few times. V gene TRBV5-6 combines with J gene TRBJ2-7; 7 bases fit TRBD1. J lost 3 bases, V lost 4 bases, and 7 bases had no gene match. This CDR3 region has 14 residues. Per the germline V gene, CDR1 is SGHDT and CDR2 is YYEEEE. DNA of the CDR3: TGTGCCAGCAGCCCTTTTGACAGGGACTACGAGCAGTACTTC. Encoded protein: CASSPFDRDYEQYF.

Points on this clonotype: The junction does not match germline at one end; this may be a read error. The chain links TRBV28 to TRBJ2-2, with D possibly TRBD1 on 6 matching bases. Germline-derived CDR1 and CDR2 are MDHEN and SYDVKM. This CDR3 is 17 amino acids long. CDR3 bases: TGTGCCGGCAGTATACCCGGGACAATGCTTAACACCGGGGAGCTGTTTTTT. Amino acid sequence: CAGSIPGTMLNTGELFF.

This clonotype was detected once. The V and J genes are TRBV5-1 and TRBJ2-7; 11 nucleotides line up with TRBD2. Trimming took 0 bases from V and 5 from J; bases not matched to a gene: 7. Germline CDR1 is SGHRS and CDR2 is YFSETQ. This CDR3 spans 16 amino acids. CDR3: CASSLDKTSGINEQYF. CDR3 in DNA: TGCGCCAGCAGCTTGGATAAGACTAGCGGGATCAACGAGCAGTACTTC.

This clonotype has ten or more counts. The chain recombines TRBV7-2 with TRBJ1-2, with D unresolved. The V gene lost 1 base and the J gene lost 5 bases, with 11 bases spanning the gap. The CDR3 sequence is 14 residues long. CDR1 and CDR2 from the germline V gene are SGHTA and FQGNSA. CDR3 protein: CASSLVVADYGYTF. The CDR3, as DNA: TGTGCCAGCAGCTTAGTGGTGGCAGATTATGGCTACACCTTC.

This clonotype has a count of ten or more. The rearrangement joins TRBV12-3 or TRBV12-4 to TRBJ1-1; D ambiguous. The CDR3 covers 15 residues. The V and J ends lost 5 bases and 0 bases respectively, with 13 bases between them. Here the CDR3 reads CASSPSRPMNTEAFF. In DNA form, the CDR3 reads TGTGCCAGCAGTCCAAGTAGGCCGATGAACACTGAAGCTTTCTTT.

This clonotype was counted many times. This chain connects TRBV11-3 to TRBJ2-5; TRBD1 agrees at 7 bases. Looked up from germline, CDR1 is SGHNT and CDR2 is YENEEA. The CDR3 sequence is 15 residues long. Trimming cost V 5 bases and J 0 bases; bases outside gene matches: 6. The CDR3 DNA follows: TGTGCCAGCAGCCCCCGAGGGACAGACCAAGAGACCCAGTACTTC. This codes for CASSPRGTDQETQYF.

There are many counts of this clonotype. This chain joins TRBV28 and TRBJ1-5; 7 nucleotides line up with TRBD1. The length of the CDR3 is 14 residues. J lost 6 bases, V lost 6 bases, and 8 bases had no gene match. Germline V gene lookup returns CDR1 MDHEN and CDR2 SYDVKM. CDR3 sequence: CASSFRGGGQPQHF. The CDR3 DNA reads as TGTGCCAGCAGCTTCAGGGGGGGTGGTCAGCCCCAGCATTTT.

V and J are TRBV19 and TRBJ1-5; D may be TRBD1 (6 bases). Germline V gives CDR1 LNHDA, CDR2 SQIVND (reference sequence). V gave up 7 bases and J gave up 6 bases, with 19 bases separating them. The CDR3 totals 15 residues. As DNA, the CDR3 is TGTGCCAGTACCGGGGACGCCGGAGGGGGTCAGCCCCAGCATTTT. Translation: CASTGDAGGGQPQHF.

V gene TRBV9 combines with J gene TRBJ2-1; D is undetermined. V was trimmed by 0 bases and J by 6 bases, leaving 16 bases between them. The length of the CDR3 is 16 residues. The V gene's germline CDR1 is SGDLS and CDR2 YYNGEE. CDR3 bases: TGTGCCAGCAGCGTAGGGTTCTCAGTCCGAGGCAATGAGCAGTTCTTC. It is translated as CASSVGFSVRGNEQFF.

The CDR3 loop is CASRRTGFGEKLFF. The DNA for the CDR3 is TGTGCCAGCAGAAGGACAGGGTTTGGTGAAAAACTGTTTTTT. This chain joins TRBV27 and TRBJ1-4; 8 nucleotides agree with TRBD1. The germline gives CDR1 MNHEY, CDR2 SMNVEV (reference sequence). V was pared by 6 bases and J by 7 bases, with 7 bases of the junction left unmatched. The CDR3 has 14 amino acids.